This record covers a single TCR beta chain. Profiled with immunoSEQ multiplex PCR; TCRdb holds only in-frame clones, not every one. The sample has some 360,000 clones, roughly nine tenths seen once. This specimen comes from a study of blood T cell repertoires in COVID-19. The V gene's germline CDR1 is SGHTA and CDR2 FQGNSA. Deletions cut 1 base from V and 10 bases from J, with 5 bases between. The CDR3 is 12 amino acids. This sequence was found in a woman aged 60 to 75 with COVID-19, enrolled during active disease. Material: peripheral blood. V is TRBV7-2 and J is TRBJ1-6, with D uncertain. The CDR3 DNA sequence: TGTGCCAGCAGCTTAGGGCAATCACCCCTCCACTTT. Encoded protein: CASSLGQSPLHF.